The count of the clone carrying this TCR beta chain is one. Its antigen is unidentified. This CDR3 comprises 14 residues. The junction had 1 base not matched to a gene; V was cut back by 1 base and J by 1 base. From germline, CDR1 is SGHNT and CDR2 YYREEE (reference sequence). Adult donors, all healthy and HIV-negative, had no recent acute infections or vaccinations. This record comes from a study of shared clonotypes between healthy human individuals. Study results and caveats: Estimated clonotype richness was generally higher in naive than memory subsets.

Method: immunoSEQ multiplex PCR; TCRdb's copy keeps in-frame clones and lacks some. The data show roughly 2.2 million clones, more than 85% seen once. The clonotype originates from a young man in good health. Some clones in this sample may be carry-over from other donors' samples. V and J are TRBV5-4 and TRBJ2-5; 7 bases are a match to TRBD1. Specimen: naive CD4+ T cells from PBMCs. Subset indicated: CD45RA+ positively selected. The CDR3 region has the DNA TGTGCCAGCAGCTTGTCAGGGGGCCAAGAGACCCAGTACTTC. It is translated as CASSLSGGQETQYF.